This entry features one T cell receptor (beta chain) sequence. The source of the sample is a study of T cells after somatic rescue of genetic block. Here immunoSEQ multiplex PCR was the method, and the copy in TCRdb shows in-frame clones only, minus some. The sample consists of around 12,000 clones, 74% of them appearing once. The V end lost 0 bases, the J end lost 2 bases, and 5 bases lay between the germline ends. Germline values: CDR1 MDHEN, CDR2 SYDVKM. This CDR3 region has 15 residues. The specimen sequenced was peripheral blood mononuclear cells (PBMCs). This receptor was taken from a boy aged 10-17 years. The chain has TRBV28 and TRBJ2-6, with D perhaps TRBD1 or TRBD2 (5 bases each). As DNA, the CDR3 is TGTGCCAGCAGTTTATGGGGGGCTGGGGCCAACGTCCTGACTTTC. Translated: CASSLWGAGANVLTF.